This T cell receptor (beta chain) was sequenced during a study of T cell responses to AZD1222 COVID-19 vaccine. Turning to the study itself: Second-dose intervals of approximately 4 or approximately 12 weeks were pooled.

Assay: immunoSEQ multiplex PCR; the TCRdb copy retains only in-frame clones and omits some. The data show about 120,000 clones, roughly nine tenths seen once. CDR3 size: 15 residues. Trimming took off 1 base at V and 4 bases at J, with 13 bases between the two ends. CDR1 and CDR2 from the germline V gene are ENHRY and SYGVKD. The sample was peripheral blood, taken on day 0 of AZD1222 vaccination. The source of this sequence is an adult in good health. This chain links TRBV10-3 with TRBJ1-2, with D possibly TRBD1 on 6 matching bases. The CDR3 sequence: CAISELRTASYGYTF. In DNA, the CDR3 is TGTGCCATCAGTGAGTTAAGGACAGCCAGCTATGGCTACACCTTC.